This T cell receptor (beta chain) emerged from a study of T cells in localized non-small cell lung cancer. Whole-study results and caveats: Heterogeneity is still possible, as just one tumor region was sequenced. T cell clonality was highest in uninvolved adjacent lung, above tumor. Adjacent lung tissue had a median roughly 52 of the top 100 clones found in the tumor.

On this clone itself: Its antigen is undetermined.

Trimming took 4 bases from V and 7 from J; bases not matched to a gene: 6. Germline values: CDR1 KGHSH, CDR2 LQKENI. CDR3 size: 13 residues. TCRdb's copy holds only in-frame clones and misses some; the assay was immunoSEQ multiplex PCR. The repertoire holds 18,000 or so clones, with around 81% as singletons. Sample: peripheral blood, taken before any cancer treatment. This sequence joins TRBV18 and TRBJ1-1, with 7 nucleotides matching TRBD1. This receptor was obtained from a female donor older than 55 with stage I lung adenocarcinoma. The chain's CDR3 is CASSQGQKVEAFF. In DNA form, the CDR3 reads TGTGCCAGCTCACAGGGACAGAAAGTTGAAGCTTTCTTT.